The 23 T cell receptor beta chains below come from one sample, sequenced in a study of shared clonotypes between healthy human individuals. The protocol was immunoSEQ multiplex PCR, while the TCRdb copy is restricted to in-frame clones and leaves out a portion. The table includes about 660,000 clones, approximately 79% detected once. The material sequenced was memory CD4+ T cells sorted from blood. Subset reported: CD45RA-negative fraction. Receptor source: a woman aged 30 to 39 in good health.

The chain carries TRBV19 and TRBJ1-1; D perhaps matches TRBD1 (5 bases). CDR1 is LNHDA and CDR2 is SQIVND in the germline V gene (reference sequence). This CDR3 is 12 amino acids long. Trimming shortened V by 8 bases and J by 7 bases, and 14 bases separated the two germline ends. The CDR3 sequence is CASRGFGGEAFF. The CDR3 DNA is TGTGCCAGTCGGGGTTTTGGGGGTGAAGCTTTCTTT.

This chain connects TRBV6-5 to TRBJ2-4; TRBD2 agrees at 9 bases. The CDR3 runs 13 residues. With 9 bases clipped from V and 7 bases from J, the junction kept 7 bases outside the gene matches. CDR1 MNHEY and CDR2 SVGAGI come from the germline V gene. Here the CDR3 DNA reads TGTGCCAGTTCTCCAAGCGGGGGGAACATTCAGTACTTC. Translating it yields CASSPSGGNIQYF.

Points on this clone: Other DNA variants within this sample encode the same CDR3. V and J are TRBV28 and TRBJ2-7; D is uncertain. Germline V gives CDR1 MDHEN, CDR2 SYDVKM. CDR3 length: 12 residues. V lost 5 bases and J lost 0, with 5 bases in between. In nucleotides, the CDR3 is TGTGCCAGCAGTCCCGACTCCTACGAGCAGTACTTC. This codes for CASSPDSYEQYF.

This clone was detected once. With a much larger clone just one base away, this may be a read error. Distinct nucleotide sequences in the sample also encode this CDR3. In nucleotides, the CDR3 is TGTGCCAGCAGCCAAGGACAGGGATATGGCTACACCTTC. Encoded protein: CASSQGQGYGYTF. The chain is built from TRBV14 and TRBJ1-2; 7 bases line up with TRBD1. CDR3 length: 13 residues. The germline V gene has CDR1 SGHDN and CDR2 FVKESK. V trimming: 1 base; J trimming: 5 bases; junction bases outside the gene matches: 1.

V and J are TRBV19 and TRBJ1-2; no clear D gene. Germline values: CDR1 LNHDA, CDR2 SQIVND (reference sequence). This CDR3 contains 16 residues. Between the trimmed V and J ends, which lost 3 bases and 3 bases, there was a span of 17 bases. CDR3 in amino acids: CASSIGPPRTYYGYTF. CDR3 DNA: TGTGCCAGTAGTATCGGCCCTCCAAGGACTTACTATGGCTACACCTTC.

This clone was seen once. The chain has TRBV28 and TRBJ2-3; 13 bases align to TRBD2. This CDR3 comprises 16 residues. The V segment lost 5 bases and the J segment 6 bases; nucleotides outside the gene matches: 8. CDR1 is MDHEN and CDR2 is SYDVKM in the germline V gene. CDR3 sequence: CASSPSLAGGGDTQYF. CDR3 DNA sequence: TGTGCCAGCAGTCCCTCACTAGCGGGAGGGGGTGATACGCAGTATTTT. The full variable domain, completed using reference TRBV28 and TRBJ2-3, is DVKVTQSSRYLVKRTGEKVFLECVQDMDHENMFWYRQDPGLGLRLIYFSYDVKMKEKGDIPEGYSVSREKKERFSLILESASTNQTSMYLCASSPSLAGGGDTQYFGPGTRLTVL.

The rearrangement links TRBV4-1 to TRBJ2-3; TRBD1 agrees at 11 bases. Unmatched junction bases numbered 3, after V lost 1 base and J lost 6 bases. The CDR3 is 15 residues long. Germline V gene lookup returns CDR1 MGHRA and CDR2 YSYEKL. The chain's CDR3 is CASSQGDRGMDTQYF. The CDR3 coding sequence is TGCGCCAGCAGCCAAGGGGACAGGGGGATGGATACGCAGTATTTT.

A note on this clone: The same CDR3 can be traced to other DNA sequences in this sample. The chain couples TRBV6-6 to TRBJ1-4; unclear D gene. The ends were cut back, 2 bases at V and 3 bases at J, with 4 bases in the middle. CDR3 length equals 13 residues. The germline CDR1 and CDR2 sequences are MNHNY and SVGAGI (reference sequence). CDR3 loop: CASSYQSNEKLFF. The CDR3 region has the DNA TGTGCCAGCAGTTACCAATCTAATGAAAAACTGTTTTTT.

This chain joins TRBV5-4 and TRBJ2-1; D gene uncertain. CDR3 size: 15 residues. The germline V gene encodes CDR1 SGHNT and CDR2 YYREEE (reference sequence). The V gene lost 0 bases and the J gene lost 6 bases, with 13 bases spanning the gap. CDR3 DNA: TGTGCCAGCAGCTTGGGGGTAGCAGCAACCAATGAGCAGTTCTTC. Its translation: CASSLGVAATNEQFF.

This clone was recorded at least ten times. The V gene is TRBV6-6, the J gene TRBJ2-7; TRBD1 matches at 7 bases. The CDR3 spans 14 residues. Germline V lookup: CDR1 MNHNY, CDR2 SVGAGI (reference sequence). V lost 6 bases, J lost 0 bases, and 5 bases stayed unmatched. For the CDR3, the DNA is TGTGCCAGCAGACTACAGGGGAACTCCTACGAGCAGTACTTC. Its protein product is CASRLQGNSYEQYF.

The rearrangement uses TRBV5-5 and TRBJ1-2; TRBD1 matches 7 bases. The V gene's germline CDR1 is SGHKS and CDR2 YYEKEE (reference sequence). The CDR3 sequence is 15 residues long. The V and J ends lost 4 bases and 0 bases, in that order; junction bases with no gene match: 6. The DNA for the CDR3 is TGTGCCAGCAGCGGTGGACAGGCTGCTAACTATGGCTACACCTTC. Amino acid sequence: CASSGGQAANYGYTF.

This clone was observed a few times. The chain combines TRBV5-1 with TRBJ2-1, with 15 bases fitting TRBD2. The V gene's germline CDR1 is SGHRS and CDR2 YFSETQ. The length of the CDR3 is 17 residues. The J segment lost 8 bases and the V segment lost 3 bases, leaving 9 bases of the junction unmatched. DNA for the CDR3: TGCGCCAGCAGCTCCCAAATGGGACTAGCGGGAGGCCATGAGCAGTTCTTC. This sequence encodes CASSSQMGLAGGHEQFF.

The gene calls are TRBV9 and TRBJ2-1, with 12 bases aligning to TRBD2. V was pared by 3 bases and J by 6 bases, with 4 bases of the junction left unmatched. The CDR3 spans 15 residues. The germline CDR1 and CDR2 sequences are SGDLS and YYNGEE. The CDR3 DNA reads as TGTGCCAGCAGCGGACTAGCGGGAGTTACCAATGAGCAGTTCTTC. This encodes CASSGLAGVTNEQFF. The full variable domain, with the rest looked up from reference TRBV9 and TRBJ2-1, is DSGVTQTPKHLITATGQRVTLRCSPRSGDLSVYWYQQSLDQGLQFLIQYYNGEERAKGNILERFSAQQFPDLHSELNLSSLELGDSALYFCASSGLAGVTNEQFFGPGTRLTVL.

This sequence joins TRBV15 and TRBJ2-5, with 10 bases fitting TRBD1. Losses at the gene ends were 8 bases for V and 5 bases for J; bases not matched to a gene: 11. Germline CDR1 and CDR2: LNHNV and YYDKDF (reference sequence). The CDR3 is 15 residues long. DNA for the CDR3: TGTGCCACCCGGGCGACAGGGGGCGATTGGGAGACCCAGTACTTC. Translation gives CATRATGGDWETQYF.

The J gene is TRBJ1-5, the V gene TRBV28; D is undetermined. Looked up from germline, CDR1 is MDHEN and CDR2 is SYDVKM. CDR3 length: 14 residues. Trimming took off 8 bases at V and 7 bases at J, with 18 bases between the two ends. CDR3 DNA: TGTGCCAGCTACCTTTCGGCCTTTGGGCAGCCCCAGCATTTT. Translated, it gives CASYLSAFGQPQHF. The whole variable domain, filled in from reference TRBV28 and TRBJ1-5, reads DVKVTQSSRYLVKRTGEKVFLECVQDMDHENMFWYRQDPGLGLRLIYFSYDVKMKEKGDIPEGYSVSREKKERFSLILESASTNQTSMYLCASYLSAFGQPQHFGDGTRLSIL.

The rearrangement links TRBV28 to TRBJ1-3, with D unclear. The length of the CDR3 is 13 residues. The germline V gene has CDR1 MDHEN and CDR2 SYDVKM. With 8 bases removed from V and 5 bases from J, the gap between germline ends came to 13 bases. CDR3 bases: TGTGCCAGCCACTTAAGAGAGAGAAACACCATATATTTT. Translating gives CASHLRERNTIYF.

The V gene is TRBV2, the J gene TRBJ2-7; D is perhaps TRBD1 (6 bases). CDR1 is SNHLY, CDR2 FYNNEI, per germline. This CDR3 comprises 13 residues. The ends were cut back, 1 base at V and 6 bases at J, with 10 bases in the middle. The CDR3 DNA reads as TGTGCCAGCAGTGAAGGCTGGGGGCTCGAGCAGTACTTC. It yields the protein CASSEGWGLEQYF.

This clone was detected ten times or more. The gene calls are TRBV19 and TRBJ1-5; D uncertain. This CDR3 is built from 16 residues. Looked up from germline, CDR1 is LNHDA and CDR2 is SQIVND (reference sequence). The V end was cut by 5 bases, the J end by 0 bases, with 14 bases between. CDR3 coding DNA: TGTGCCAGTAGTGTCGGCTTAGGATATAGCAATCAGCCCCAGCATTTT. This translates into CASSVGLGYSNQPQHF.

V is TRBV4-1 and J is TRBJ2-2, with 7 positions matching TRBD1. The CDR3 length is 17 residues. Trimming at V came to 4 bases and at J to 0 bases, leaving 8 bases not matched to a gene. CDR1 and CDR2 from the germline V gene are MGHRA and YSYEKL. The CDR3 loop is CASSRKPQGANTGELFF. The CDR3 nucleotides read TGCGCCAGCAGCCGCAAACCTCAGGGGGCGAACACCGGGGAGCTGTTTTTT.

The chain combines TRBV10-1 with TRBJ1-2; tentative D call: TRBD1 (6 bases). V shed 6 bases and J shed 2 bases, with 10 bases lying between them. The CDR3 consists of 13 residues. In germline, CDR1 is WNHNN, CDR2 SYGVQD (reference sequence). In DNA, the CDR3 is TGCGCCAGCAGCCCAGGACAGAACTATGGCTACACCTTC. Translation: CASSPGQNYGYTF.

The J gene is TRBJ2-2, the V gene TRBV19, with D possibly matching TRBD2 (5 bases). This CDR3 contains 14 residues. Germline CDR1 LNHDA, CDR2 SQIVND (reference sequence). Deletions cut 6 bases from V and 3 bases from J, with 11 bases between. The CDR3 region has the DNA TGTGCCAGTAGACTCGGACTGGACACCGGGGAGCTGTTTTTT. Translation gives CASRLGLDTGELFF.

The rearrangement links TRBV28 to TRBJ2-1, with a weak D call TRBD2 (5 bases). This CDR3 region has 13 residues. V dropped 6 bases and J dropped 12 bases, with 18 bases sitting between them. The germline gives CDR1 MDHEN, CDR2 SYDVKM. The CDR3 reads CASSSYLVGRQFF. CDR3 coding DNA: TGTGCCAGCAGCAGTTATTTGGTTGGGAGGCAGTTCTTC.

This chain joins TRBV30 and TRBJ1-6; D is possibly TRBD1 (6 bases). Germline V gene data show CDR1 as GTSNPN and CDR2 as SVGIG (reference sequence). Trimming cost V 7 bases and J 1 base, with 8 bases left between them. The CDR3 extends over 13 amino acids. This chain's CDR3 is CASQGSYNSPLHF. The CDR3 DNA sequence: TGTGCCTCACAGGGATCCTATAATTCACCCCTCCACTTT.